The following is a T cell receptor beta chain sequence with its context. Antigen unknown. The data are from a study of cytomegalovirus exposure and HLA in healthy donors. Study-wide context: Roughly 80 million unique TCRs from HLA-typed donors made up an early data release.

PCR involved 60 Vbeta and 13 Jbeta primers. Clones were sequenced by immunoSEQ multiplex PCR, and TCRdb holds only the in-frame ones, with some missing. The repertoire holds 150,000 to 200,000 clones, approximately 80% seen once, with approximately 2% in the top ten. Germline V CDR1 and CDR2: KGHSH, LQKENI. This CDR3 is built from 15 residues. The junction had 14 bases not matched to a gene; V was cut back by 8 bases and J by 9 bases. Study outcomes and limitations: Later analysis suggested links between common viral pathogens and several top significant clusters. Sequencing likely generated an artifact that appeared as a cluster of highly shared sequence variants.

The clonotype comes from a woman under 40 in good health and CMV-seronegative. Material: PBMCs. V and J are TRBV18 and TRBJ2-1; TRBD2 aligns across 9 bases. The CDR3 sequence: CASGGRASELSEQFF. The CDR3 DNA reads as TGTGCCAGCGGCGGGAGGGCCTCCGAGTTAAGTGAGCAGTTCTTC.